The subject of this entry is one T cell receptor beta chain. Its specificity is not known. The entry originates in a study of T cell responses to AZD1222 COVID-19 vaccine. The data were produced by immunoSEQ multiplex PCR, yet TCRdb's version contains in-frame clones alone and is incomplete. The sample shows about 92,000 clones, roughly nine tenths of them seen only once. Germline values: CDR1 MGHRA, CDR2 YSYEKL. CDR3 length: 15 residues. Trimming took 5 bases from V and 6 from J, leaving 14 bases between them. Broader study findings: Close to half of spike-specific TCRs reportedly recognize unmutated variant regions.

Sample: peripheral blood, taken on day 0 of AZD1222 vaccination. V is TRBV4-1 and J is TRBJ1-6; tentative D call: TRBD1 (6 bases). The sequence was obtained from an adult in good health. The CDR3 reads CASSSEGGVNSPLHF. CDR3 in DNA: TGCGCCAGCAGCTCGGAGGGGGGGGTTAATTCACCCCTCCACTTT.